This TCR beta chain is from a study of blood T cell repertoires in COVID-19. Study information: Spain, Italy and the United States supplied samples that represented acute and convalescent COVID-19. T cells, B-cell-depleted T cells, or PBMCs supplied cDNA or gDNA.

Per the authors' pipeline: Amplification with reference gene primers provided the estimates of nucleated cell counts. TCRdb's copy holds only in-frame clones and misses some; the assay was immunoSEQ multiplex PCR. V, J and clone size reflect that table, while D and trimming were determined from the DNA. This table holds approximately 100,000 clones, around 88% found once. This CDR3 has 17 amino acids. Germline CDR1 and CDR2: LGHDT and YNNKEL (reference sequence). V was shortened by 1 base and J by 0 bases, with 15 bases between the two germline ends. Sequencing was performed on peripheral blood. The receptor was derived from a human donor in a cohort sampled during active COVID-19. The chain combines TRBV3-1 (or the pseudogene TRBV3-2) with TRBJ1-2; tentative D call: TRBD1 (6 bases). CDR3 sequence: CASSQAIPGDPNYGYTF. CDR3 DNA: TGTGCCAGCAGCCAAGCAATACCAGGGGACCCTAACTATGGCTACACCTTC.